These 8 T cell receptor beta chains were sequenced from one sample in a study of vaccination and CD4 T cells after COVID-19 (dated by TCRdb to about 2022). Library prep was done by PCR. For sequencing, an Illumina iSeq 100 was employed. DNA from cultured CD4+ T cells underwent TCR sequencing with the Oncomine TCR Beta short-read assay at the Johns Hopkins FTIC core. The raw public reads went through TCRdb reprocessing: fastp at Q25, MiXCR clone calling, in-frame beta chains kept. Merged by CDR3 protein, the rows form single entries marked with the most common genes and DNA. In all, the sample holds over 9,500 distinct CDR3 sequences, and 65% to 75% of those were seen once. Approximately 10% of the sample is taken by the ten largest. The treatment or condition label of this sample denotes: roughly ten-day PBMC culture with coronavirus spike peptide pools or control peptides (ViraFEST assay). No antigen is known for these receptors.

Sequenced material: CD4+ T cells from blood, cultured in vitro. The receptors come from a human donor who had recovered from COVID-19.

This clonotype occurred once. This rearrangement joins TRBV28 to TRBJ2-5, with 8 bases lining up with TRBD2. The germline V gene has CDR1 MDHEN and CDR2 SYDVKM. V lost 6 bases and J lost 5; bases outside the gene matches: 11. The CDR3 length is 15 residues. CDR3: CASSPTGLGVETQYF. CDR3 in DNA: TGTGCCAGCAGCCCCACGGGACTAGGGGTGGAGACCCAGTACTTC.

This clonotype showed up just once. The chain joins TRBV28 to TRBJ2-4; tentatively, D is TRBD2 (5 bases). V was trimmed by 6 bases and J by 11 bases, leaving 14 bases between them. The CDR3 extends over 12 amino acids. Per the germline V gene, CDR1 is MDHEN and CDR2 is SYDVKM. The CDR3 protein is CASRSTSSLQYF. CDR3 sequence (DNA): TGTGCCAGCAGGTCCACTAGTAGTCTTCAGTACTTC.

The table lists this clonotype with a count of one. The chain employs TRBV4-3 and TRBJ2-2; no reliable D call. The CDR3 has 15 amino acids. V was shortened by 0 bases and J by 5 bases, with 10 bases between the two germline ends. The V gene's germline CDR1 is LGHNA and CDR2 YSLEER. CDR3 DNA: TGCGCCAGCAGCCAAGAGTTAGCATTGACCGGGGAGCTGTTTTTT. Translating gives CASSQELALTGELFF.

J is TRBJ2-2 and V is TRBV6-5, with D perhaps assigned TRBD1 or TRBD2 (6 bases each). Trimming took 2 bases from V and 7 from J, leaving 11 bases between them. The germline CDR1 and CDR2 sequences are MNHEY and SVGAGI. This CDR3 is built from 14 residues. The CDR3: CASSYGGQSGELFF. DNA for the CDR3: TGTGCCAGCAGTTACGGGGGGCAGAGCGGGGAGCTGTTTTTT.

The chain employs TRBV20-1 and TRBJ1-5; D gene unclear. Germline loops: CDR1 DFQATT, CDR2 SNEGSKA (reference sequence). V was shortened by 6 bases and J by 0 bases, with 15 bases between the two germline ends. The CDR3 totals 15 residues. This chain's CDR3 is CSAQSPTLSNQPQHF. Written as DNA, the CDR3 is TGCAGTGCCCAATCACCCACCCTTAGCAATCAGCCCCAGCATTTT.

The chain recombines TRBV7-2 with TRBJ1-1; TRBD1 matches at 9 bases. CDR3 length: 17 residues. After removal of 5 bases from V and 4 bases from J, the junction contained 14 bases not matched to a gene. Germline CDR1 is SGHTA and CDR2 is FQGNSA. Here the CDR3 reads CASSEATGGRTGTEAFF. CDR3 DNA: TGTGCCAGCAGCGAAGCCACAGGGGGCCGAACAGGCACTGAAGCTTTCTTT.

The chain couples TRBV27 to TRBJ2-2; no firm D call. CDR1 MNHEY and CDR2 SMNVEV come from the germline V gene (reference sequence). V was shortened by 3 bases and J by 5 bases, with 7 bases between the two germline ends. The CDR3 length is 13 residues. CDR3 nucleotides: TGTGCCAGCAGTTTTCTAGGTACCGGGGAGCTGTTTTTT. It specifies CASSFLGTGELFF.

The chain recombines TRBV20-1 with TRBJ2-7; D gene ambiguous. CDR1 and CDR2 from the germline V gene are DFQATT and SNEGSKA (reference sequence). This CDR3 has 15 amino acids. The V end lost 6 bases, the J end lost 3 bases, and 21 bases lay between the germline ends. CDR3 region: CSARRRPVPNYEQYF. In nucleotides, the CDR3 is TGCAGTGCCCGCAGACGCCCGGTGCCGAACTACGAGCAGTACTTC.